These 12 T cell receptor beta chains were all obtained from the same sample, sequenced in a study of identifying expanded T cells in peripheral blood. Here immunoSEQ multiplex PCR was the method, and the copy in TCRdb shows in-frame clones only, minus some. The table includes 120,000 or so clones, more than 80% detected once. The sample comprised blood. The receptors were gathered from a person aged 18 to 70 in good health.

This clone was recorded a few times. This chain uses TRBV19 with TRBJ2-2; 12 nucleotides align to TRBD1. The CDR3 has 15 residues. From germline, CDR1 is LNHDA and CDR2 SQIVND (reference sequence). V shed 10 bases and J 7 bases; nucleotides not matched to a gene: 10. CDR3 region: CATGGTGGFVGELFF. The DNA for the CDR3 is TGTGCCACGGGAGGGACAGGGGGCTTTGTCGGGGAGCTGTTTTTT.

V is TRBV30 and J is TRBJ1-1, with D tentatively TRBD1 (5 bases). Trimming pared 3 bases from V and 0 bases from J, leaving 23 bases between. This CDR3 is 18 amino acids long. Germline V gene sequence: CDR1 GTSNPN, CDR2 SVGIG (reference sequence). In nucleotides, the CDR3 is TGTGCCTGGAGCCCCGGGGCGGGTTTTTTGAGGATGAACACTGAAGCTTTCTTT. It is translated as CAWSPGAGFLRMNTEAFF.

The CDR3 is CASSANSGQANTEAFF. The CDR3 nucleotides are TGTGCCAGCAGCGCCAACTCGGGACAGGCGAACACTGAAGCTTTCTTT. V is TRBV7-3 and J is TRBJ1-1; TRBD1 matches at 8 bases. V lost 5 bases to trimming and J lost 1 base; unmatched junction nucleotides: 9. The CDR3 extends over 16 amino acids. The germline gives CDR1 SGHTA, CDR2 FQGTGA.

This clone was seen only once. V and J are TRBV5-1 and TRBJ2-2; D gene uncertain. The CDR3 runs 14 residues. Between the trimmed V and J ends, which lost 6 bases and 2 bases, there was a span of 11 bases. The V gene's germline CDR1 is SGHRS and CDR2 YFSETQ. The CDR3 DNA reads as TGCGCCAGCAAGGTTACGGGTAACACCGGGGAGCTGTTTTTT. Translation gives CASKVTGNTGELFF.

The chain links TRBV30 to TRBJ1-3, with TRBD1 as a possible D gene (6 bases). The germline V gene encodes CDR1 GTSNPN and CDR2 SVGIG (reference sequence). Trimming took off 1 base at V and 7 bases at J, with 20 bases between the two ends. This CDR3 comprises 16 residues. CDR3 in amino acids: CAWSGGGGQGWNTIYF. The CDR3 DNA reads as TGTGCCTGGAGTGGAGGCGGGGGGCAAGGATGGAACACCATATATTTT.

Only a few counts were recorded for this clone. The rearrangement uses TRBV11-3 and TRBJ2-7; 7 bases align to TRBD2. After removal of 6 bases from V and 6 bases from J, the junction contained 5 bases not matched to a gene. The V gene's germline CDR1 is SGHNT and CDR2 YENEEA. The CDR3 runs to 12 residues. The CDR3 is CASRPGGLEQYF. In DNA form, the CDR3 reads TGTGCCAGCAGACCGGGAGGCCTCGAGCAGTACTTC.

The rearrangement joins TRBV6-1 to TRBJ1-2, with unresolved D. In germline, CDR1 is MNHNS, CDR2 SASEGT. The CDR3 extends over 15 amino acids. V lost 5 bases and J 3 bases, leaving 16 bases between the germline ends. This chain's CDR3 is CASSLGVLSHYGYTF. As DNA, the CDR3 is TGTGCCAGCAGTTTAGGCGTACTATCGCACTATGGCTACACCTTC.

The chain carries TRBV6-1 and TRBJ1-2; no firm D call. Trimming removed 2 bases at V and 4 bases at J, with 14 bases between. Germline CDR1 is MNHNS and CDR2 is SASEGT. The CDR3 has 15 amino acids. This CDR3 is CASSELSQRSYGYTF. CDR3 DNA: TGTGCCAGCAGTGAATTGAGCCAGCGAAGCTATGGCTACACCTTC.

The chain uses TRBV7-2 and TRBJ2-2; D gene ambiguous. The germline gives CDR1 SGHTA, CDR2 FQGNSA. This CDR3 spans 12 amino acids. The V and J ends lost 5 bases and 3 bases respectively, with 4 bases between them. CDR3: CASSPYTGELFF. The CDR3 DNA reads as TGTGCCAGCAGCCCCTACACCGGGGAGCTGTTTTTT.

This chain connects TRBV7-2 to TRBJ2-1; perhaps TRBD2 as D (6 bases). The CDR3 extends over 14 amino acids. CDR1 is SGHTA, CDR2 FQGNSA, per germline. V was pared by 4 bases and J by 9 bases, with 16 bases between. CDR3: CASSSASVPGEQFF. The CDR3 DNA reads TGTGCCAGCAGCTCGGCTAGCGTTCCGGGTGAGCAGTTCTTC.

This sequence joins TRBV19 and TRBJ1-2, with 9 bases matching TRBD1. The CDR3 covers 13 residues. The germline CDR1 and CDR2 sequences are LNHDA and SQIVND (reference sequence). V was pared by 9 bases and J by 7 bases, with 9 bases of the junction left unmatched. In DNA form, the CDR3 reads TGTGCCAGCTCGACAGGGGGATTGATTGGCTACACCTTC. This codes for CASSTGGLIGYTF. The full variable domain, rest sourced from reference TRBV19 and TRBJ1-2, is DGGITQSPKYLFRKEGQNVTLSCEQNLNHDAMYWYRQDPGQGLRLIYYSQIVNDFQKGDIAEGYSVSREKKESFPLTVTSAQKNPTAFYLCASSTGGLIGYTFGSGTRLTVV.

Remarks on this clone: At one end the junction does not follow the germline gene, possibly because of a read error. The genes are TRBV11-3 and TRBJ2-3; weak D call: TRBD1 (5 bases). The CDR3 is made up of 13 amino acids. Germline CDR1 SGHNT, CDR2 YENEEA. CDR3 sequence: CASSPLTTGTQYF. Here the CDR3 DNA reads TGTGCCAGCAGCCCCCTGACCACAGGTACGCAGTATTTT.